The 22 T cell receptor beta chains given below trace back to one sample, sequenced in a study of technical replicates of blood from a handful of donors. Repertoires were generated with immunoSEQ multiplex PCR, while TCRdb's copy carries only in-frame clones and drops some. The table shows about 95,000 clones, with 85% to 95% occurring only once. What was sequenced was T cells isolated from PBMCs. The receptors derive from a human donor in good health.

The J gene is TRBJ2-5, the V gene TRBV11-3; TRBD1 matches at 9 bases. There are 12 residues in the CDR3. J gave up 10 bases and V 10 bases, and 10 bases lay outside the gene matches. The V gene's germline CDR1 is SGHNT and CDR2 YENEEA. The CDR3 region has the DNA TGTGCCACCCAAGGACAGGGGAGCATCCAGTACTTC. Its translation is CATQGQGSIQYF.

This clone was seen just once. J is TRBJ2-7 and V is TRBV5-1; 9 positions match TRBD1. Germline V gives CDR1 SGHRS, CDR2 YFSETQ. This CDR3 comprises 14 residues. After removal of 0 bases from V and 3 bases from J, the junction contained 1 base not matched to a gene. DNA for the CDR3: TGCGCCAGCAGCTTGGGACAGGGGGACTACGAGCAGTACTTC. Translating it yields CASSLGQGDYEQYF. The full variable domain, its missing parts supplied by reference TRBV5-1 and TRBJ2-7, is KAGVTQTPRYLIKTRGQQVTLSCSPISGHRSVSWYQQTPGQGLQFLFEYFSETQRNKGNFPGRFSGRQFSNSRSEMNVSTLELGDSALYLCASSLGQGDYEQYFGPGTRLTVT.

About this clone: Other DNA sequences in this specimen translate into the identical CDR3. J is TRBJ1-3 and V is TRBV15, with 7 bases fitting TRBD1. Trimming at V came to 0 bases and at J to 2 bases, leaving 1 base not matched to a gene. The CDR3 length is 15 residues. Germline V gene lookup returns CDR1 LNHNV and CDR2 YYDKDF (reference sequence). DNA of the CDR3: TGTGCCACCAGCAGAGATAGGGGGCCTGGAAACACCATATATTTT. Translating it yields CATSRDRGPGNTIYF.

V gene TRBV14 combines with J gene TRBJ1-5; TRBD1 matches at 11 bases. This CDR3 region has 16 residues. Germline-derived CDR1 and CDR2 are SGHDN and FVKESK. V was clipped by 2 bases and J by 11 bases; unmatched bases: 11. CDR3 in amino acids: CASSQYSGTGGRAQHF. CDR3 DNA sequence: TGTGCCAGCAGCCAATACTCCGGGACAGGGGGACGGGCCCAGCATTTT.

The rearrangement links TRBV4-2 to TRBJ1-2; the D gene is possibly TRBD1 (6 bases). Trimming cost V 0 bases and J 1 base, with 6 bases left between them. Germline V gene data show CDR1 as LGHNA and CDR2 as YNFKEQ. This CDR3 region has 14 residues. In nucleotides, the CDR3 is TGTGCCAGCAGCCAAGAACAGGGTAACTATGGCTACACCTTC. Translation: CASSQEQGNYGYTF.

The chain links TRBV7-2 to TRBJ2-7, with D hard to call. V was pared by 5 bases and J by 3 bases, with 14 bases between. This CDR3 contains 14 residues. Germline values: CDR1 SGHTA, CDR2 FQGNSA. The DNA for the CDR3 is TGTGCCAGCAGCCCATTCCCGAGAGGCTACGAGCAGTACTTC. Amino acid sequence: CASSPFPRGYEQYF.

This clone was seen a single time. The V gene is TRBV5-4, the J gene TRBJ1-2; possibly TRBD1 for D (6 bases). Germline V gene sequence: CDR1 SGHNT, CDR2 YYREEE (reference sequence). Trimming cost V 4 bases and J 0 bases, with 13 bases left between them. This CDR3 comprises 15 residues. CDR3: CASSQSGTTNYGYTF. The CDR3 nucleotides read TGTGCCAGCAGCCAATCCGGGACAACTAACTATGGCTACACCTTC.

This clone was detected only once. This chain joins TRBV19 and TRBJ2-7; D is uncertain. Germline CDR1 and CDR2: LNHDA and SQIVND (reference sequence). Trimming left V 4 bases short and J 4 bases short, with 20 bases between. The CDR3 spans 16 residues. The chain's CDR3 is CASSSPRGARNYEQYF. Written as DNA, the CDR3 is TGTGCCAGTAGTAGCCCAAGAGGCGCCCGGAATTACGAGCAGTACTTC.

This rearrangement joins TRBV7-6 to TRBJ2-1, with D hard to call. Trimming stripped 4 bases from V and 0 bases from J, with 10 bases between. This CDR3 is 15 amino acids long. Germline V gene data show CDR1 as SGHVS and CDR2 as FNYEAQ. CDR3: CASSSDLSSYNEQFF. The CDR3 region has the DNA TGTGCCAGCAGCTCTGACTTGAGCTCCTACAATGAGCAGTTCTTC.

J is TRBJ2-7 and V is TRBV19; D unclear. The CDR3 runs to 15 residues. Germline V gene sequence: CDR1 LNHDA, CDR2 SQIVND (reference sequence). V gave up 5 bases and J gave up 3 bases, with 17 bases separating them. The CDR3 DNA sequence: TGTGCCAGTAGTCGTCAACTCAGGTTGAACTACGAGCAGTACTTC. Protein: CASSRQLRLNYEQYF.

This clone showed up just once. The chain combines TRBV14 with TRBJ2-1, with D perhaps TRBD2 (6 bases). Trimming cost V 1 base and J 0 bases, with 10 bases left between them. The CDR3 extends over 16 amino acids. Per the germline V gene, CDR1 is SGHDN and CDR2 is FVKESK. DNA for the CDR3: TGTGCCAGCAGCCAAGTTCCCGGGAGCTCCTACAATGAGCAGTTCTTC. This sequence encodes CASSQVPGSSYNEQFF.

The V and J genes are TRBV19 and TRBJ1-4; 10 bases align to TRBD1. Germline loops: CDR1 LNHDA, CDR2 SQIVND (reference sequence). This CDR3 comprises 16 residues. With V trimmed by 5 bases and J by 11 bases, 14 bases remained unmatched. The CDR3 protein is CASSPEDRGSFTKLFF. The CDR3 DNA sequence: TGTGCCAGTAGTCCCGAGGACAGGGGGAGTTTTACGAAACTGTTTTTT.

The sample holds one count of this clone. This rearrangement joins TRBV6-5 to TRBJ2-7, with 8 bases aligning to TRBD1. Germline V lookup: CDR1 MNHEY, CDR2 SVGAGI. The V segment lost 11 bases and the J segment 3 bases; nucleotides outside the gene matches: 6. There are 12 residues in the CDR3. The CDR3 DNA reads as TGTGCCGTCCTCGACAGGGGCTACGAGCAGTACTTC. This codes for CAVLDRGYEQYF.

The chain carries TRBV28 and TRBJ2-3, with a possible D match to TRBD2 (5 bases). V was pared by 5 bases and J by 6 bases, with 9 bases between. The germline V gene encodes CDR1 MDHEN and CDR2 SYDVKM. The CDR3 is 12 residues long. The CDR3 is CASSRREDTQYF. The CDR3 DNA reads as TGTGCCAGCAGTCGAAGGGAGGATACGCAGTATTTT.

The chain employs TRBV11-3 and TRBJ2-3; D is undetermined. The CDR3 sequence is 13 residues long. V dropped 2 bases and J dropped 5 bases, with 8 bases sitting between them. Germline lookup yields CDR1 SGHNT and CDR2 YENEEA. DNA for the CDR3: TGTGCCAGCAGCTTAAATCGAGGAGATACGCAGTATTTT. It yields the protein CASSLNRGDTQYF.

DNA of the CDR3: TGTGCCAGCAGTCTCTCCGGGACAGGGAGGTACGAGCAGTACTTC. It codes for CASSLSGTGRYEQYF. The genes are TRBV27 and TRBJ2-7, with TRBD1 matching over 9 bases. Germline V gene lookup returns CDR1 MNHEY and CDR2 SMNVEV (reference sequence). The CDR3 runs to 15 residues. Trimming removed 5 bases from V and 4 bases from J; junction bases left unmatched: 9.

This chain connects TRBV4-3 to TRBJ1-2; 8 nucleotides align to TRBD1. The length of the CDR3 is 15 residues. Germline values: CDR1 LGHNA, CDR2 YSLEER. After removal of 1 base from V and 4 bases from J, the junction contained 5 bases not matched to a gene. Here the CDR3 DNA reads TGCGCCAGCAGCCAAGGTACCGGGACAGGCTATGGCTACACCTTC. Translated: CASSQGTGTGYGYTF.

V is TRBV27 and J is TRBJ1-2; no definite D call. Germline values: CDR1 MNHEY, CDR2 SMNVEV (reference sequence). V lost 3 bases, J lost 0 bases, and 5 bases lay in between. The CDR3 has 13 residues. The CDR3 nucleotides read TGTGCCAGCAGTTTTAATACTAACTATGGCTACACCTTC. Translation: CASSFNTNYGYTF.

In its sample, this clone was seen once. V is TRBV2 and J is TRBJ1-1; no definite D call. Germline-derived CDR1 and CDR2 are SNHLY and FYNNEI. The length of the CDR3 is 13 residues. Trimming pared 3 bases from V and 12 bases from J, leaving 17 bases between. The CDR3 DNA follows: TGTGCCAGCAGTGAGGAGTTGATCGGGATAACTTTCTTT. Its translation is CASSEELIGITFF.

Written as DNA, the CDR3 is TGTGCCAGCAGCCTAGGCGAGGGACAGGGGGCCGATGAGCAGTTCTTC. Translating it yields CASSLGEGQGADEQFF. This sequence joins TRBV7-8 and TRBJ2-1; 12 nucleotides match TRBD1. The germline V gene encodes CDR1 SGHVS and CDR2 FQNEAQ. The CDR3 is 16 amino acids. The V segment lost 5 bases and the J segment 8 bases; nucleotides outside the gene matches: 10.

The chain joins TRBV6-5 to TRBJ2-1, with a weak D call TRBD2 (5 bases). The CDR3 runs 14 residues. Germline values: CDR1 MNHEY, CDR2 SVGAGI. V was clipped by 6 bases and J by 7 bases, with 16 bases between them. DNA of the CDR3: TGTGCCAGCAGGACAACCGGGGAAGGGAATGAGCAGTTCTTC. Protein: CASRTTGEGNEQFF.

The chain joins TRBV29-1 to TRBJ1-1, with 9 nucleotides matching TRBD1. Per germline, CDR1 SQVTM and CDR2 ANQGSEA. After removal of 6 bases from V and 9 bases from J, the junction contained 5 bases not matched to a gene. CDR3 size: 11 residues. The CDR3 reads CSVHRGLKAFF. In DNA, the CDR3 is TGCAGCGTGCACAGGGGGCTAAAAGCTTTCTTT.